This TCR beta chain was documented in a study of blood T cells in healthy people across ages. Study overall: Per two T cells, about one barcoded beta molecule was captured through template switching.

The germline V gene encodes CDR1 SGHDT and CDR2 YYEEEE. The V end was cut by 2 bases, the J end by 4 bases, with 6 bases between. The CDR3 spans 13 residues. For the second PCR, which ran for about 6 to 12 cycles, a sample-barcoded 5' primer and a J-beta primer mix were used. TCRdb ran MiXCR on the 5' RACE reads and lists one entry per CDR3 protein. This table holds some 760,000 distinct CDR3 sequences, around 25% found once. This clonotype has a handful of counts. The same sample was also studied in work on T cells of mothers and their children. That work states: A few healthy Caucasian mothers and their six children were the donors. Sample barcodes plus 2-4 random nucleotides came from the M1S primer. Unrelated pairs and related pairs have their TCR recombination output shaped similarly by thymic selection.

This sequence was found in a boy younger than 18 in good health. The sequenced sample consisted of blood. This sequence joins TRBV5-6 and TRBJ2-2; unclear D gene. CDR3 amino acids: CASSFEFTGELFF. For the CDR3, the DNA is TGTGCCAGCAGCTTCGAATTCACCGGGGAGCTGTTTTTT. Full variable domain (outside the CDR3, taken from reference TRBV5-6 and TRBJ2-2): DAGVTQSPTHLIKTRGQQVTLRCSPKSGHDTVSWYQQALGQGPQFIFQYYEEEERQRGNFPDRFSGHQFPNYSSELNVNALLLGDSALYLCASSFEFTGELFFGEGSRLTVL.